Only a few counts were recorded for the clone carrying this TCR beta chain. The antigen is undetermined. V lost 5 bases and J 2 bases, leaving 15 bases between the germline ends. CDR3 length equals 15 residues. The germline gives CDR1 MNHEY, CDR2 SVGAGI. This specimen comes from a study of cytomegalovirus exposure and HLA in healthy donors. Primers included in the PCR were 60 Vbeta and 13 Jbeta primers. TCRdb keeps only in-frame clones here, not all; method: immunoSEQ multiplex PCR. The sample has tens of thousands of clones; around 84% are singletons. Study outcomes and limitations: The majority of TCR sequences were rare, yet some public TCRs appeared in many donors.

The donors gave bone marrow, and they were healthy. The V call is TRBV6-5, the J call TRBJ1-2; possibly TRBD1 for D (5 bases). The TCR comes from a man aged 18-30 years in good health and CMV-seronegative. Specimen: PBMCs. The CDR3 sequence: CASSTSREANYGYTF. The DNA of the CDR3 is TGTGCCAGCAGTACTTCCAGGGAGGCGAACTATGGCTACACCTTC.